This T cell receptor beta chain is drawn from a study of blood T cells in healthy people across ages. Whenever a sample was processed, at least 6 million PBMCs were isolated. A second PCR, run for roughly 6 to 11 cycles, used a sample-barcoded 5' primer plus a J-beta primer mix. TCRdb independently ran MiXCR on the 5' RACE reads; one entry per CDR3 protein. The sample holds about 1.8 million distinct CDR3 sequences, just under 50% seen once. This clonotype was counted only a few times. Germline assignment: CDR1 MNHEY and CDR2 SVGAGI. The CDR3 is made up of 16 amino acids. Trimming removed 0 bases from V and 3 bases from J, with 13 bases in between.

This receptor was taken from a woman aged 35 to 49 in good health. The material sequenced was blood. This chain joins TRBV6-5 and TRBJ2-3; D assignment may be TRBD1 or TRBD2 (6 bases each). The CDR3 region is CASSYSGGRMTDTQYF. The CDR3 bases are TGTGCCAGCAGTTACTCTGGGGGGCGCATGACAGATACGCAGTATTTT.